This record looks at one TCR beta chain sequence and its context. Germline values: CDR1 SGHDT, CDR2 YYEEEE. V lost 1 base and J lost 7, with 6 bases in between. There are 12 residues in the CDR3. Generated by immunoSEQ multiplex PCR, the TCRdb table keeps only in-frame clones and is missing some. The sample contains 120,000 to 150,000 clones, roughly three quarters of which appear only once. These data originate in a study of blood T cell repertoires in COVID-19. Sample: peripheral blood. The chain has TRBV5-6 and TRBJ2-1; no clear D. This sequence was found in a man aged 50 to 59 with active or convalescent COVID-19. The CDR3 loop is CASSLTSNEQFF. The CDR3 coding sequence is TGTGCCAGCAGCTTGACTTCTAATGAGCAGTTCTTC.